This TCR beta chain emerged from a study of blood T cells in healthy people across ages. Sample-barcoded 5' priming and a J-beta primer mix drove a second PCR of roughly 6 to 12 cycles. MiXCR, applied by TCRdb to the 5' RACE reads, yields one record per CDR3 protein. The profile shows about 1.6 million distinct CDR3 sequences, roughly a third of them singletons. This CDR3 has 16 residues. The germline gives CDR1 SGHNT, CDR2 YYREEE (reference sequence). The trim removed 4 bases at V and 8 bases at J, leaving 10 bases unmatched. This sequence was found in a woman aged 25 to 39 in good health. The specimen was blood. The V call is TRBV5-4, the J call TRBJ2-1, with TRBD2 matching 12 bases. The CDR3 reads CASSDTSGRTWDEQFF. The CDR3 region has the DNA TGTGCCAGCAGCGATACTAGCGGGAGGACCTGGGATGAGCAGTTCTTC.